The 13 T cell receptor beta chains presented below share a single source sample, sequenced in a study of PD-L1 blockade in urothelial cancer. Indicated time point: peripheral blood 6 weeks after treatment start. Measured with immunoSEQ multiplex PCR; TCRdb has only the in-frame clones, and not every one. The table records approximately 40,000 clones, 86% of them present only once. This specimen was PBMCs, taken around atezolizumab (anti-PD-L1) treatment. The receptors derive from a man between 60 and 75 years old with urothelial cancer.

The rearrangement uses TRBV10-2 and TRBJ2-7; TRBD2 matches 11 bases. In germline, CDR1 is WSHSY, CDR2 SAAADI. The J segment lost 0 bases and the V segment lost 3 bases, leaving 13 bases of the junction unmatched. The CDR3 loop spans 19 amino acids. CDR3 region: CASSEGSGRALRSSYEQYF. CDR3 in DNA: TGCGCCAGCAGTGAAGGTAGCGGGAGGGCCCTGAGGAGCTCCTACGAGCAGTACTTC.

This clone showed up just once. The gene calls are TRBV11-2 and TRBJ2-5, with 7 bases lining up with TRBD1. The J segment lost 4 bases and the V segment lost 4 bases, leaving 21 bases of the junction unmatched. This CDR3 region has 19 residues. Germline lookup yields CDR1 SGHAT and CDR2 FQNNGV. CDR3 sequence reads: CASSSSTPGQRIGGETQYF. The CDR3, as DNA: TGTGCCAGCAGCTCCTCCACCCCGGGACAGAGGATCGGAGGAGAGACCCAGTACTTC.

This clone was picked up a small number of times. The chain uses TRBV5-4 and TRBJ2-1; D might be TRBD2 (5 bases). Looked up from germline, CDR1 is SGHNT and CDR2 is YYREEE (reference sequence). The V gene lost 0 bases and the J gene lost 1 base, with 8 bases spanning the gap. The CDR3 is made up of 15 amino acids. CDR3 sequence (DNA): TGTGCCAGCAGCTTGGAAAGGGAGTCCTACAATGAGCAGTTCTTC. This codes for CASSLERESYNEQFF.

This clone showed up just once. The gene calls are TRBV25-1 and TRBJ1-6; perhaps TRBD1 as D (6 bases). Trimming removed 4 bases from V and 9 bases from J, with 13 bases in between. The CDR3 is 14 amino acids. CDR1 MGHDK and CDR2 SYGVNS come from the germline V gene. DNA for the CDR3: TGTGCCAGCAGTGTTGGGACAAGTAGTTCACCCCTCCACTTT. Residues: CASSVGTSSSPLHF. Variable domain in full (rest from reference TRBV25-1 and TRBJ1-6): EADIYQTPRYLVIGTGKKITLECSQTMGHDKMYWYQQDPGMELHLIHYSYGVNSTEKGDLSSESTVSRIRTEHFPLTLESARPSHTSQYLCASSVGTSSSPLHFGNGTRLTVT.

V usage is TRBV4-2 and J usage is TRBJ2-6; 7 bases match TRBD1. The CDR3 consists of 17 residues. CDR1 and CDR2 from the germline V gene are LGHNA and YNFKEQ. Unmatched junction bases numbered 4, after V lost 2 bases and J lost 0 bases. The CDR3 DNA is TGTGCCAGCAGCCAACGAGACAGGGACTCTGGGGCCAACGTCCTGACTTTC. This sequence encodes CASSQRDRDSGANVLTF.

DNA for the CDR3: TGTGCCAGCAGTGGGCGGGGGGTTGCCTTGGAGACCCAGTACTTC. Protein product: CASSGRGVALETQYF. The chain links TRBV2 to TRBJ2-5; 8 bases map to TRBD2. Germline CDR1 SNHLY, CDR2 FYNNEI. The CDR3 runs 15 residues. The J segment lost 5 bases and the V segment lost 4 bases, leaving 9 bases of the junction unmatched.

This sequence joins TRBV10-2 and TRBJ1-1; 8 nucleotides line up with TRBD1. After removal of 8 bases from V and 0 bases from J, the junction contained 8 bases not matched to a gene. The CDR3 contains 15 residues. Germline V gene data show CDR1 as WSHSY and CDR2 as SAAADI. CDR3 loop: CASATGGLMNTEAFF. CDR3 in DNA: TGCGCCAGCGCTACAGGGGGACTAATGAACACTGAAGCTTTCTTT.

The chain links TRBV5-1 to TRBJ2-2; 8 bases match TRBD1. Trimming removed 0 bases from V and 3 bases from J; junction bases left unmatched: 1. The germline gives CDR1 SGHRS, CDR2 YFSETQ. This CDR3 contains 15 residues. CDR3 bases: TGCGCCAGCAGCTTGGGACAGGGGTACACCGGGGAGCTGTTTTTT. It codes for CASSLGQGYTGELFF.

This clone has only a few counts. This CDR3 reads CASSQLSGTLNTEAFF. The DNA for the CDR3 is TGCGCCAGCAGCCAACTCTCCGGGACACTGAACACTGAAGCTTTCTTT. This sequence joins TRBV4-1 and TRBJ1-1; maybe TRBD1 (6 bases). Trimming left V 2 bases short and J 0 bases short, with 13 bases between. Germline assignment: CDR1 MGHRA and CDR2 YSYEKL. This CDR3 region has 16 residues.

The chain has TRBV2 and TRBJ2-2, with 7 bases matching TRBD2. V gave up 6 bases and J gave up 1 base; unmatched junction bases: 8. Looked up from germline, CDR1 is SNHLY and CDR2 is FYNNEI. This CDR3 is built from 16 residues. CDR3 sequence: CASSPVGRRNTGELFF. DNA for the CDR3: TGTGCCAGCAGCCCTGTCGGGAGGAGGAACACCGGGGAGCTGTTTTTT. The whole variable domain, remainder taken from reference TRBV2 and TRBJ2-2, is EPEVTQTPSHQVTQMGQEVILRCVPISNHLYFYWYRQILGQKVEFLVSFYNNEISEKSEIFDDQFSVERPDGSNFTLKIRSTKLEDSAMYFCASSPVGRRNTGELFFGEGSRLTVL.

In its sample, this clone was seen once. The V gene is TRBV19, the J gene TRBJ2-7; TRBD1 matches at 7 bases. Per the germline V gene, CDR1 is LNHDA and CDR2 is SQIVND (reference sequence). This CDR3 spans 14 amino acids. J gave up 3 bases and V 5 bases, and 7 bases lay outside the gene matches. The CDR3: CASSSGTANYEQYF. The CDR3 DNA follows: TGTGCCAGTAGTTCCGGGACAGCAAACTACGAGCAGTACTTC.

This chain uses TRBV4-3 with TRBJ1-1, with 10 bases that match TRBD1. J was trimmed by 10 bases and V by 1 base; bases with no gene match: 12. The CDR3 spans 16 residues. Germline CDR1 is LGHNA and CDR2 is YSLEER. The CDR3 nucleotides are TGCGCCAGCAGCCAAGCCCTCGGGACAGGGGTAGTGGGAGCTTTCTTT. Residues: CASSQALGTGVVGAFF.

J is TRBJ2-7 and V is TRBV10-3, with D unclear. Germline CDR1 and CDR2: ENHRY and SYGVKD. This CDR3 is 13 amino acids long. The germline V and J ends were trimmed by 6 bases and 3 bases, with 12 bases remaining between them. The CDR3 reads CAIRTGDGYEQYF. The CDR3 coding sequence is TGTGCCATCAGAACCGGAGACGGCTACGAGCAGTACTTC.